This entry lists 8 T cell receptor beta chains sequenced from one sample in a study of blood T cell repertoires in COVID-19. Clones were read by immunoSEQ multiplex PCR, and TCRdb kept only the in-frame ones, dropping some. The profile shows 180,000 or so clones, roughly nine tenths of them singletons. Sample: peripheral blood. Receptor source: an older woman with COVID-19, enrolled during active disease.

This chain links TRBV11-2 with TRBJ2-7, with TRBD2 matching 8 bases. Trimming removed 1 base from V and 6 bases from J; junction bases left unmatched: 5. Germline-derived CDR1 and CDR2 are SGHAT and FQNNGV. This CDR3 has 14 residues. CDR3 DNA: TGTGCCAGCAGCTTAGCGGGAGGGCCCGGCGAGCAGTACTTC. Its protein product is CASSLAGGPGEQYF.

The genes are TRBV4-1 and TRBJ1-1, with D perhaps TRBD1 (6 bases). Trimming pared 1 base from V and 3 bases from J, leaving 9 bases between. Germline loops: CDR1 MGHRA, CDR2 YSYEKL. This CDR3 spans 14 amino acids. CDR3: CASSQVDRHTEAFF. CDR3 sequence (DNA): TGCGCCAGCAGCCAAGTAGACAGGCACACTGAAGCTTTCTTT.

CDR3 bases: TGTGCCAGCAGCCTAAGACAGGATAACACTGAAGCTTTCTTT. Residues: CASSLRQDNTEAFF. This chain connects TRBV9 to TRBJ1-1, with a weak D call TRBD1 (6 bases). Germline V CDR1 and CDR2: SGDLS, YYNGEE. V was clipped by 4 bases and J by 2 bases, with 12 bases between them. CDR3 length equals 14 residues.

The V and J genes are TRBV9 and TRBJ1-4; D gene uncertain. Per the germline V gene, CDR1 is SGDLS and CDR2 is YYNGEE. V was trimmed by 2 bases and J by 3 bases, leaving 5 bases between them. The CDR3 extends over 13 amino acids. CDR3 in amino acids: CASSVDSNEKLFF. CDR3 coding DNA: TGTGCCAGCAGCGTGGACTCTAATGAAAAACTGTTTTTT.

In its sample, this clone was seen once. This sequence joins TRBV11-3 and TRBJ2-7, with D perhaps TRBD2 (7 bases). The V end lost 3 bases, the J end lost 3 bases, and 21 bases lay between the germline ends. The CDR3 covers 17 residues. Germline CDR1 reads SGHNT; CDR2 reads YENEEA. CDR3: CASSLGGGAGAGYEQYF. DNA for the CDR3: TGTGCCAGCAGCTTGGGGGGCGGCGCGGGAGCTGGCTACGAGCAGTACTTC.

The chain combines TRBV27 with TRBJ2-3, with 8 nucleotides matching TRBD1. This CDR3 has 14 amino acids. Germline V gives CDR1 MNHEY, CDR2 SMNVEV (reference sequence). The ends lost 5 bases at V and 3 bases at J; junction bases unmatched: 4. DNA of the CDR3: TGTGCCAGCAGTCTGGACAGGGTGACAGATACGCAGTATTTT. It codes for CASSLDRVTDTQYF.

The chain couples TRBV12-5 to TRBJ1-1; D gene ambiguous. V gave up 1 base and J gave up 6 bases, with 9 bases separating them. The CDR3 extends over 13 amino acids. Germline CDR1 LGHNT, CDR2 FRNRAP. CDR3 amino acids: CASGLGSAAEAFF. The CDR3 DNA reads as TGTGCTAGTGGTTTGGGAAGTGCGGCTGAAGCTTTCTTT.

This chain links TRBV11-3 with TRBJ2-2; TRBD2 aligns across 8 bases. The CDR3 is 15 amino acids. Germline V CDR1 and CDR2: SGHNT, YENEEA. V lost 1 base, J lost 5 bases, and 3 bases stayed unmatched. CDR3 residues: CASSLVAGGTGELFF. The CDR3 DNA sequence: TGTGCCAGCAGCTTAGTCGCGGGAGGAACCGGGGAGCTGTTTTTT.